Listed below are T cell receptor beta chains from one sample, sequenced in a study of Ad26.COV2.S vaccination and SARS-CoV-2 variants. The assay was immunoSEQ multiplex PCR, and TCRdb's table has in-frame clones only and misses some. The data show fewer than 400,000 clones, 89% seen once. The sample in question was peripheral blood, obtained in a trial of Ad26.COV2.S vaccine versus placebo. These TCRs come from a person between 18 and 60 years old who received the Ad26.COV2.S COVID-19 vaccine or a placebo. The CDR3 runs from the conserved cysteine through the conserved F or W. Each record gives: CDR3 DNA, CDR3 protein, V gene, clone size, CDR3 length, J gene, D gene. A D gene is named only where the DNA matches it firmly. Clone size is stated in some rows and not others, as once, few, many or a class when expanded.

DNA: TGTGCCTGGAGTCTCCGGAGGACAGGGACGTACGAGCAGTACTTC
CDR3: CAWSLRRTGTYEQYF
V: TRBV30
size: -
length: 15
J: TRBJ2-7
D: TRBD1

DNA: TGTGCCAGTAGTATCGAGGGATCCAATCAGCCCCAGCATTTT
CDR3: CASSIEGSNQPQHF
V: TRBV19
size: -
length: 14
J: TRBJ1-5
D: -

DNA: TGTGCCACCAGCAGAGAAGCGGGACTGCAAGAGACCCAGTACTTC
CDR3: CATSREAGLQETQYF
V: TRBV15
size: -
length: 15
J: TRBJ2-5
D: TRBD2

DNA: TGTGCCAGCAGCTCACCTCGGGACTTTTACTACGAGCAGTACTTC
CDR3: CASSSPRDFYYEQYF
V: TRBV7-9
size: -
length: 15
J: TRBJ2-7
D: -

DNA: TGTGCCAGCAGTGAAATCGGTGGCTACACCTTC
CDR3: CASSEIGGYTF
V: TRBV25-1
size: few
length: 11
J: TRBJ1-2
D: -

DNA: TGTGCCAGTAGGCCCCGGACAGGGACGAGCTATGGCTACACCTTC
CDR3: CASRPRTGTSYGYTF
V: TRBV19
size: -
length: 15
J: TRBJ1-2
D: TRBD1

DNA: TGCGCCAGCAGCCAAGGGCAGCGGGAGGGTATGGAGCAGTTCTTC
CDR3: CASSQGQREGMEQFF
V: TRBV4-1
size: -
length: 15
J: TRBJ2-1
D: TRBD2

DNA: TGCGCCAGCAGCAAGACTAGTTACAATGAGCAGTTCTTC
CDR3: CASSKTSYNEQFF
V: TRBV5-1
size: -
length: 13
J: TRBJ2-1
D: -

DNA: TGTGCCAGCAGTTTACTGGGACTAGCGGCCTACGAGCAGTACTTC
CDR3: CASSLLGLAAYEQYF
V: TRBV27
size: once
length: 15
J: TRBJ2-7
D: TRBD2

DNA: TGTGCCAGCATCCCTCTTGGGACAGGGACCACCGGGGAGCTGTTTTTT
CDR3: CASIPLGTGTTGELFF
V: TRBV28
size: -
length: 16
J: TRBJ2-2
D: TRBD1